This TCR beta chain was found in a study of cytomegalovirus exposure and HLA in healthy donors. Study-level background: From HLA-typed donors, an early data release held tens of millions of unique TCRs.

As to this clone: No antigen is known for it.

Trimming cost V 2 bases and J 3 bases, with 11 bases left between them. CDR1 is GTSNPN and CDR2 is SVGIG in the germline V gene (reference sequence). The CDR3 runs to 13 residues. Study-level findings and limits: In a later analysis, TCR beta V- and J-gene trimming showed a link to a missense DCLRE1C variant. TCR beta sequences numbering 15,000 to 20,000 were associated with HLA alleles at 0.05 false discovery rate in a later analysis.

A multiplex PCR was run with 60 Vbeta primers and 13 Jbeta primers. The data were produced by immunoSEQ multiplex PCR, yet TCRdb's version contains in-frame clones alone and is incomplete. The data contain about 130,000 clones, over 65% of them seen just once; the ten biggest clones take up around 19%. The sequenced material came from PBMCs. The receptor was isolated from a man aged 18-30 years in good health and CMV-seropositive. The chain couples TRBV30 to TRBJ2-7; TRBD1 might be the D (5 bases). The CDR3 bases are TGTGCCTGGAGTATCAGGGTTGGCTACGAGCAGTACTTC. Translated: CAWSIRVGYEQYF. Looking up the rest from reference TRBV30 and TRBJ2-7 gives the full variable domain: SQTIHQWPATLVQPVGSPLSLECTVEGTSNPNLYWYRQAAGRGLQLLFYSVGIGQISSEVPQNLSASRPQDRQFILSSKKLLLSDSGFYLCAWSIRVGYEQYFGPGTRLTVT.